The rows below give T cell receptor beta chains drawn from one sample of a study of blood T cell repertoires in COVID-19. Only in-frame clones appear in the TCRdb table, and some are missing; sequencing was by immunoSEQ multiplex PCR. The table has around 430,000 clones, more than 70% seen once; the top ten hold roughly 12%. Sequencing used peripheral blood. The receptors come from a woman between 45 and 60 years old with COVID-19, enrolled during active disease. The CDR3 runs from the conserved cysteine through the conserved F or W. Fields, in order: clone size, J gene, V gene, D gene, CDR3 protein, CDR3 DNA. A D gene is named only where the DNA matches it firmly. A clone size is listed for some rows: how often the clone was seen (once, few, many), or a class if it is expanded.

>.|TRBJ1-4|TRBV5-4|.
CASSHRDATNEKLFF
TGTGCCAGCAGCCACAGGGACGCAACTAATGAAAAACTGTTTTTT
>.|TRBJ2-5|TRBV9|TRBD1
CASSGMGQGGETQYF
TGTGCCAGCAGCGGCATGGGACAGGGTGGGGAGACCCAGTACTTC
>.|TRBJ1-2|TRBV12-3/TRBV12-4|.
CASSRGGYGYTF
TGTGCCAGCAGCCGAGGGGGCTATGGCTACACCTTC
>.|TRBJ2-7|TRBV13|TRBD1
CASSSGRDRGHEQYF
TGTGCCAGCAGCTCCGGCCGGGACAGGGGCCACGAGCAGTACTTC
>.|TRBJ1-1|TRBV19|TRBD1
CASTNRGRMNTEAFF
TGTGCCAGTACCAACAGGGGGCGGATGAACACTGAAGCTTTCTTT
>.|TRBJ1-2|TRBV20-1|TRBD1
CSAGQGDGYTF
TGCAGTGCTGGACAGGGCGATGGCTACACCTTC
>.|TRBJ1-6|TRBV11-2|.
CASSRQELGSPLHF
TGTGCCAGCAGCCGACAGGAATTAGGTTCACCCCTCCACTTT
>.|TRBJ1-3|TRBV6-6|.
CASSRGGERLGNTIYF
TGTGCCAGCAGCCGCGGGGGGGAAAGATTGGGAAACACCATATATTTT
>.|TRBJ1-2|TRBV6-2/TRBV6-3|.
CASSNSIRYTF
TGTGCCAGCAGCAACTCTATACGCTACACCTTC
>.|TRBJ2-2|TRBV19|.
CASSLTGPNTGELFF
TGTGCCAGTAGTCTGACAGGACCCAACACCGGGGAGCTGTTTTTT
>.|TRBJ1-2|TRBV30|.
CAWSWGGARGYTF
TGTGCCTGGAGTTGGGGGGGGGCGCGAGGCTACACCTTC
>.|TRBJ2-3|TRBV7-2|.
CASSFRVWGGPSTDTQYF
TGTGCCAGCAGCTTTAGAGTCTGGGGGGGGCCGAGCACAGATACGCAGTATTTT
>.|TRBJ1-5|TRBV5-1|TRBD1
CASRPGQGEEPQHF
TGCGCCAGCAGACCGGGACAGGGTGAGGAGCCCCAGCATTTT
>once|TRBJ2-5|TRBV2|.
CASKEGPAETQYF
TGTGCCAGCAAGGAGGGGCCGGCGGAGACCCAGTACTTC
>.|TRBJ1-4|TRBV7-2|.
CASSPPGGKLFF
TGTGCCAGCAGCCCACCGGGGGGCAAACTGTTTTTT
>.|TRBJ1-1|TRBV5-8|.
CASSLSGDTEAFF
TGTGCCAGCAGCTTGTCCGGGGATACTGAAGCTTTCTTT
>.|TRBJ1-1|TRBV30|.
CAWSHRVESEAFF
TGTGCCTGGAGTCACAGGGTTGAGAGTGAAGCTTTCTTT
>.|TRBJ1-1|TRBV29-1|.
CSVWTDLLETEAFF
TGCAGCGTTTGGACAGACCTCTTAGAGACTGAAGCTTTCTTT